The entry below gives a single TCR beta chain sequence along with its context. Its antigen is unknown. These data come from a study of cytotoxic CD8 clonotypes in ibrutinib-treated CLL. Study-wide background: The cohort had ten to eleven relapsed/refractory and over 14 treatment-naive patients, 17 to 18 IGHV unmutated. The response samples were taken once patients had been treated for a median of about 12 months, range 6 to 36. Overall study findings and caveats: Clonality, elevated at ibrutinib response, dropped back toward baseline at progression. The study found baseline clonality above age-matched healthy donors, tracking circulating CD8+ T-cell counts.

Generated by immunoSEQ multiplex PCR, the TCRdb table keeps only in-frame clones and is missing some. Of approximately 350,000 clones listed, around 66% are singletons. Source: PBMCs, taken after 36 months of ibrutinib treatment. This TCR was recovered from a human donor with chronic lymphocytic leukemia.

CDR3 bases: TGCAGCGTTGAAGTAGGGGGGGTGGATACGCAGTATTTT. Translating gives CSVEVGGVDTQYF. The chain uses TRBV29-1 and TRBJ2-3; tentatively, D is TRBD2 (7 bases). CDR1 and CDR2 from the germline V gene are SQVTM and ANQGSEA. V was shortened by 1 base and J by 6 bases, with 11 bases between the two germline ends. The CDR3 has 13 residues.